This entry lists 17 T cell receptor beta chains sequenced from one sample in a study of neoadjuvant anti-PD-1 for oral cavity cancer. Profiled with immunoSEQ multiplex PCR; TCRdb holds only in-frame clones, not every one. Of approximately 7,600 clones detected, about 53% appear once; the ten largest clones hold about 11%. Material: tumor tissue, obtained before nivolumab (anti-PD-1) treatment. The receptors stem from a person between 35 and 79 years old with oral cavity squamous cell carcinoma.

J is TRBJ1-5 and V is TRBV6-5; D possibly corresponds to TRBD1 (5 bases). V lost 5 bases to trimming and J lost 0 bases, with 11 bases between them. CDR1 MNHEY and CDR2 SVGAGI come from the germline V gene. The CDR3 sequence is 15 residues long. The chain's CDR3 is CASSPGAGSNQPQHF. The DNA of the CDR3 is TGTGCCAGCAGTCCCGGGGCTGGTAGCAATCAGCCCCAGCATTTT.

The chain combines TRBV28 with TRBJ2-1, with TRBD2 matching over 10 bases. This CDR3 contains 14 residues. J was trimmed by 7 bases and V by 5 bases; bases with no gene match: 5. The V gene's germline CDR1 is MDHEN and CDR2 SYDVKM. The DNA for the CDR3 is TGTGCCAGCAGTGAAGCGGGGGGGAGGAATGAGCAGTTCTTC. It encodes CASSEAGGRNEQFF.

The CDR3 nucleotides are TGTGCCAGCAGTCCGTTGGGGGGGGAGACCCAGTACTTC. This gives the protein CASSPLGGETQYF. The chain uses TRBV28 and TRBJ2-5; 7 bases match TRBD2. CDR1 is MDHEN and CDR2 is SYDVKM in the germline V gene. With 5 bases clipped from V and 5 bases from J, the junction kept 5 bases outside the gene matches. The CDR3 has 13 amino acids.

This chain connects TRBV5-1 to TRBJ1-1; the D gene is possibly TRBD1 (5 bases). Trimming shortened V by 4 bases and J by 4 bases, and 11 bases separated the two germline ends. This CDR3 has 13 residues. CDR1 SGHRS and CDR2 YFSETQ come from the germline V gene. The CDR3 region has the DNA TGCGCCAGCAGCATCTGGGGGGGCACTGAAGCTTTCTTT. Residues: CASSIWGGTEAFF.

The chain employs TRBV30 and TRBJ1-1, with D unresolved. The CDR3 contains 12 residues. V shed 4 bases and J shed 1 base, with 7 bases lying between them. CDR1 GTSNPN and CDR2 SVGIG come from the germline V gene (reference sequence). This CDR3 is CAWMTGNTEAFF. DNA for the CDR3: TGTGCCTGGATGACGGGGAACACTGAAGCTTTCTTT.

This clone appeared a single time. V and J are TRBV30 and TRBJ2-5, with D unresolved. Germline V gene lookup returns CDR1 GTSNPN and CDR2 SVGIG (reference sequence). V dropped 3 bases and J dropped 4 bases, with 12 bases sitting between them. CDR3 length: 13 residues. CDR3 loop: CAWSQSLSETQYF. CDR3 nucleotides: TGTGCCTGGAGCCAATCCCTTTCAGAGACCCAGTACTTC. Using reference TRBV30 and TRBJ2-5 for the parts outside the CDR3, the full variable domain is SQTIHQWPATLVQPVGSPLSLECTVEGTSNPNLYWYRQAAGRGLQLLFYSVGIGQISSEVPQNLSASRPQDRQFILSSKKLLLSDSGFYLCAWSQSLSETQYFGPGTRLLVL.

The rearrangement links TRBV10-2 to TRBJ2-1, with D perhaps matching TRBD2 (5 bases). V was cut by 6 bases and J by 4 bases, with 10 bases left in between. Germline loops: CDR1 WSHSY, CDR2 SAAADI. The CDR3 is 13 amino acids. The CDR3 DNA sequence: TGCGCCAGCAGGGTCGGGATGTACAATGAGCAGTTCTTC. Its protein is CASRVGMYNEQFF.

The J gene is TRBJ1-3, the V gene TRBV4-2, with D perhaps TRBD1 (5 bases). The V gene's germline CDR1 is LGHNA and CDR2 YNFKEQ. This CDR3 comprises 16 residues. V gave up 0 bases and J gave up 7 bases, with 16 bases separating them. The CDR3 bases are TGTGCCAGCAGCCAAGATGGGTGGGGAGGGACGAACACCATATATTTT. It yields the protein CASSQDGWGGTNTIYF.

The chain is built from TRBV19 and TRBJ2-2; 7 positions match TRBD1. Losses at the gene ends were 4 bases for V and 1 base for J; bases not matched to a gene: 6. The CDR3 spans 16 residues. Germline CDR1 reads LNHDA; CDR2 reads SQIVND (reference sequence). The CDR3 protein is CASSRWDSQNTGELFF. The CDR3 nucleotides are TGTGCCAGTAGTAGATGGGACAGCCAGAACACCGGGGAGCTGTTTTTT.

Within the sample, this clone is large (0.1 to 1%). V gene TRBV4-1 combines with J gene TRBJ2-6; D is uncertain. From germline, CDR1 is MGHRA and CDR2 YSYEKL. Trimming cost V 4 bases and J 2 bases, with 9 bases left between them. The CDR3 is 15 amino acids. The CDR3 is CASSLQTTGANVLTF. The CDR3 region has the DNA TGCGCCAGCAGCCTCCAGACCACTGGGGCCAACGTCCTGACTTTC.

This clone was counted only a few times. The CDR3 region has the DNA TGCAGCGTGCGGACAGGTCGAGCGGATGGCTACACCTTC. Protein: CSVRTGRADGYTF. J is TRBJ1-2 and V is TRBV29-1, with 7 bases fitting TRBD1. Germline V CDR1 and CDR2: SQVTM, ANQGSEA. Trimming removed 6 bases from V and 6 bases from J; junction bases left unmatched: 10. The CDR3 loop spans 13 amino acids.

This clone was observed a handful of times. The chain links TRBV6-5 to TRBJ2-7; 9 positions agree with TRBD2. The CDR3 runs to 13 residues. The V gene's germline CDR1 is MNHEY and CDR2 SVGAGI. J was trimmed by 3 bases and V by 8 bases; bases with no gene match: 5. In nucleotides, the CDR3 is TGTGCCAGCGGTAGCGGGAGCGTCTACGAGCAGTACTTC. Translating it yields CASGSGSVYEQYF.

V is TRBV11-2 and J is TRBJ2-3, with 8 nucleotides matching TRBD2. The CDR3 covers 17 residues. Trimming took 0 bases from V and 5 from J; bases not matched to a gene: 10. Germline assignment: CDR1 SGHAT and CDR2 FQNNGV. CDR3 nucleotide sequence: TGTGCCAGCAGCTTAGAAATGGGGCGGGGGGCCCAAGATACGCAGTATTTT. Protein: CASSLEMGRGAQDTQYF.

This clone was seen once. The J gene is TRBJ1-5, the V gene TRBV6-5; D is perhaps TRBD1 (5 bases). The V end was cut by 5 bases, the J end by 4 bases, with 9 bases between. Germline V lookup: CDR1 MNHEY, CDR2 SVGAGI. CDR3 size: 13 residues. The CDR3 loop reads CASSPQGNQPQHF. The CDR3 nucleotides read TGTGCCAGCAGTCCTCAGGGAAATCAGCCCCAGCATTTT.

The chain joins TRBV19 to TRBJ2-5; 8 bases line up with TRBD2. Germline V gives CDR1 LNHDA, CDR2 SQIVND (reference sequence). The CDR3 covers 15 residues. V was pared by 5 bases and J by 7 bases, with 12 bases of the junction left unmatched. The CDR3 sequence: CASSLPGLAAGTQYF. The CDR3 DNA reads as TGTGCCAGTAGTCTCCCCGGACTAGCTGCAGGGACCCAGTACTTC.

CDR3 sequence (DNA): TGCGCCAGCAGCTGGGACAGGGGAGCGAACACCGGGGAGCTGTTTTTT. Protein sequence: CASSWDRGANTGELFF. The genes are TRBV5-1 and TRBJ2-2, with TRBD1 identical over 10 bases. The junction had 2 bases not matched to a gene; V was cut back by 3 bases and J by 0 bases. The CDR3 consists of 16 residues. CDR1 and CDR2 (germline): SGHRS, YFSETQ.

CDR3 loop: CASRTYREAGANVLTF. For the CDR3, the DNA is TGTGCCAGCAGGACTTATAGGGAGGCCGGGGCCAACGTCCTGACTTTC. This sequence joins TRBV28 and TRBJ2-6; TRBD2 might be the D (6 bases). This CDR3 comprises 16 residues. CDR1 is MDHEN and CDR2 is SYDVKM in the germline V gene. V was trimmed by 6 bases and J by 4 bases, leaving 16 bases between them. Based on the CDR3 plus reference TRBV28 and TRBJ2-6, the full variable domain is DVKVTQSSRYLVKRTGEKVFLECVQDMDHENMFWYRQDPGLGLRLIYFSYDVKMKEKGDIPEGYSVSREKKERFSLILESASTNQTSMYLCASRTYREAGANVLTFGAGSRLTVL.